These 6 T cell receptor beta chains originate from one sample sequenced in a study of CD8+CD57+ T cells in acquired aplastic anemia. It was genomic DNA that served as the template for profiling TCR beta VDJ and CDR3. MiXCR, run by TCRdb on the reads, gives a single entry per CDR3 protein. The sample carries 250,000 to 350,000 distinct CDR3 sequences, approximately 55% recorded once. Sequenced input: sorted CD4+, CD8+, or CD8+CD57+ T cells (not recorded which) from PBMCs. These receptors came from a human donor with severe aplastic anemia or a healthy control (not recorded which).

V gene TRBV5-1 combines with J gene TRBJ2-6; D gene ambiguous. The CDR3 sequence is 15 residues long. Trimming took 6 bases from V and 0 from J, leaving 10 bases between them. Germline assignment: CDR1 SGHRS and CDR2 YFSETQ. The CDR3 DNA reads TGCGCCAGCACCTTAGTCAGCTCTGGGGCCAACGTCCTGACTTTC. This sequence encodes CASTLVSSGANVLTF.

The chain joins TRBV7-9 to TRBJ1-2; D gene unclear. Trimming shortened V by 3 bases and J by 3 bases, and 20 bases separated the two germline ends. Germline V lookup: CDR1 SEHNR, CDR2 FQNEAQ (reference sequence). The CDR3 contains 17 residues. The CDR3 is CASSFPTLSEGDYGYTF. CDR3 DNA: TGTGCCAGCAGCTTTCCCACTCTCTCGGAGGGTGACTATGGCTACACCTTC.

This clonotype was seen ten or more times. The DNA for the CDR3 is TGCGCCAGCAGCTTGGGGACTAGCGGGGGATGGGATACGCAGTATTTT. Its translation: CASSLGTSGGWDTQYF. The chain uses TRBV5-1 and TRBJ2-3, with 13 positions matching TRBD2. The CDR3 runs 16 residues. The trim removed 0 bases at V and 6 bases at J, leaving 4 bases unmatched. Germline loops: CDR1 SGHRS, CDR2 YFSETQ.

The chain combines TRBV29-1 with TRBJ2-1; 11 nucleotides match TRBD2. CDR1 and CDR2 (germline): SQVTM, ANQGSEA. This CDR3 is built from 16 residues. Losses at the gene ends were 5 bases for V and 1 base for J; bases not matched to a gene: 7. The CDR3 region has the DNA TGCAGCGTTACTAGCGGGGGATCCATATCCTACAATGAGCAGTTCTTC. This sequence encodes CSVTSGGSISYNEQFF.

The chain carries TRBV20-1 and TRBJ2-7; 10 bases map to TRBD1. CDR3 length: 14 amino acids. Losses at the gene ends were 0 bases for V and 6 bases for J; bases not matched to a gene: 5. CDR1 is DFQATT, CDR2 SNEGSKA, per germline (reference sequence). As DNA, the CDR3 is TGCAGTGCTAGAGACCGGGACAGGGGTTCCGAGCAGTACTTC. Protein product: CSARDRDRGSEQYF.

This clonotype was recorded a few times. V and J are TRBV27 and TRBJ1-5, with D possibly TRBD1 on 6 matching bases. Germline V CDR1 and CDR2: MNHEY, SMNVEV (reference sequence). Trimming cost V 7 bases and J 7 bases, with 20 bases left between them. The CDR3 is 15 amino acids. CDR3 sequence reads: CASIPGGGSGQPQHF. In nucleotides, the CDR3 is TGTGCCAGCATTCCAGGAGGGGGATCAGGGCAGCCCCAGCATTTT.